The source of this TCR beta chain is a study of T cell responses to AZD1222 COVID-19 vaccine. The repertoire was sequenced with immunoSEQ multiplex PCR; TCRdb's copy has only in-frame clones and lacks some. Altogether around 130,000 clones are present, about nine tenths being singletons, with the ten largest covering 7.6%. The CDR3 is 14 amino acids. Looked up from germline, CDR1 is LGHDT and CDR2 is YNNKEL (reference sequence). Trimming took 6 bases from V and 2 from J; bases not matched to a gene: 3. The specimen comprised peripheral blood, sampled on day 0 of AZD1222 vaccination. The TCR comes from an adult in good health. This chain connects TRBV3-1 (or the pseudogene TRBV3-2) to TRBJ2-1; 8 bases are a match to TRBD2. This CDR3 reads CASRPGLAYNEQFF. CDR3 nucleotides: TGTGCCAGCAGACCGGGACTAGCCTACAATGAGCAGTTCTTC.